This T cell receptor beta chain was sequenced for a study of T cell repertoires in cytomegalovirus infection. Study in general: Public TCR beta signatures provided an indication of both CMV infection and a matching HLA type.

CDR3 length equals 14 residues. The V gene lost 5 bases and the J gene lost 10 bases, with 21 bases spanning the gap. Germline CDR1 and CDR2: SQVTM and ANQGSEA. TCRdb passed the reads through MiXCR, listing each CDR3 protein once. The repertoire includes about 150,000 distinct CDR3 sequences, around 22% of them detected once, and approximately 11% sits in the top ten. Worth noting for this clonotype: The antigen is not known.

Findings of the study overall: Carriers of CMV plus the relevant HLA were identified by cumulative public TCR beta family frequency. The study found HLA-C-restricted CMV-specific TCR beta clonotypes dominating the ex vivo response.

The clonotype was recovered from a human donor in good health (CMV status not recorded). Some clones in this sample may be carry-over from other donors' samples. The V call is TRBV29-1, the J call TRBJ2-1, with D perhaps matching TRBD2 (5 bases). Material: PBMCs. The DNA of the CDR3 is TGCAGCGTTTTGCCTCCCAGCGCCGGGAAGGAGCAGTTCTTC. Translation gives CSVLPPSAGKEQFF.